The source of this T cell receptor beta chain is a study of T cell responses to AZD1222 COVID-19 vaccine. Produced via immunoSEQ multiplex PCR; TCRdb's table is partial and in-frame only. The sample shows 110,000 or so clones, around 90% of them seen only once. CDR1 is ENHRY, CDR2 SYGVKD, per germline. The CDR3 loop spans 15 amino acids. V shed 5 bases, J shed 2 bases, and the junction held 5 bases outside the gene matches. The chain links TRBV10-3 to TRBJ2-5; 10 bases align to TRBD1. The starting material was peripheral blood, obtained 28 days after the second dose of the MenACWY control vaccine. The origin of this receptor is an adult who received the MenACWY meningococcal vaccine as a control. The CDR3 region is CAISPGQGRQETQYF. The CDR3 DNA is TGTGCCATCAGTCCGGGACAGGGGCGGCAAGAGACCCAGTACTTC.